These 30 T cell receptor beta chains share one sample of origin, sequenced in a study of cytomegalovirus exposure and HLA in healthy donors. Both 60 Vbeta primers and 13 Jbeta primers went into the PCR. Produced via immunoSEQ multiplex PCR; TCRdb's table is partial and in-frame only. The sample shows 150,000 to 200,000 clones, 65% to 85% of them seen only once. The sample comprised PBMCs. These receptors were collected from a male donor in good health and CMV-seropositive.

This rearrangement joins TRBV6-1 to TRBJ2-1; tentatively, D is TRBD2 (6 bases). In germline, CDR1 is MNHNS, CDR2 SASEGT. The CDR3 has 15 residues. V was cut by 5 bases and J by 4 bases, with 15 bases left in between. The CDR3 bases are TGTGCCAGCAGTCCCCCCGCTAGCGTTTACAATGAGCAGTTCTTC. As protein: CASSPPASVYNEQFF.

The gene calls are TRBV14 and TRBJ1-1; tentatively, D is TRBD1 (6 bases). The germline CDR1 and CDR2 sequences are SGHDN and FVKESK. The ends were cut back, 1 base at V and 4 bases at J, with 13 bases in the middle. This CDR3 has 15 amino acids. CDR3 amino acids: CASSQAFGGLTEAFF. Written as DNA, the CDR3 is TGTGCCAGCAGCCAAGCGTTCGGGGGGCTCACTGAAGCTTTCTTT.

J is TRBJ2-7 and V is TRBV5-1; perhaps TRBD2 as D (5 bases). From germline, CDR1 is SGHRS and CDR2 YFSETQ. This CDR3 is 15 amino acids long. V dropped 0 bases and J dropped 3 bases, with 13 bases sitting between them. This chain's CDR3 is CASSLEGGGIYEQYF. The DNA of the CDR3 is TGCGCCAGCAGCTTGGAAGGAGGTGGCATCTACGAGCAGTACTTC. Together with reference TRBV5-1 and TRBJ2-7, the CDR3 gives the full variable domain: KAGVTQTPRYLIKTRGQQVTLSCSPISGHRSVSWYQQTPGQGLQFLFEYFSETQRNKGNFPGRFSGRQFSNSRSEMNVSTLELGDSALYLCASSLEGGGIYEQYFGPGTRLTVT.

The CDR3 here is CASSLEGDVSSYNEQFF. Written as DNA, the CDR3 is TGCGCCAGCAGCTTGGAAGGGGATGTAAGCTCCTACAATGAGCAGTTCTTC. J is TRBJ2-1 and V is TRBV5-1; maybe TRBD1 (5 bases). Per the germline V gene, CDR1 is SGHRS and CDR2 is YFSETQ. The CDR3 has 17 amino acids. Between the trimmed V and J ends, which lost 0 bases and 0 bases, there was a span of 13 bases.

The DNA for the CDR3 is TGTGCCAGCAGCCGACAGGGAAGGGACACTGAAGCTTTCTTT. As protein: CASSRQGRDTEAFF. This rearrangement joins TRBV7-2 to TRBJ1-1, with 7 bases fitting TRBD1. This CDR3 has 14 residues. Looked up from germline, CDR1 is SGHTA and CDR2 is FQGNSA. The V gene end was trimmed by 5 bases and the J gene end by 3 bases; junction bases not matched to a gene: 6.

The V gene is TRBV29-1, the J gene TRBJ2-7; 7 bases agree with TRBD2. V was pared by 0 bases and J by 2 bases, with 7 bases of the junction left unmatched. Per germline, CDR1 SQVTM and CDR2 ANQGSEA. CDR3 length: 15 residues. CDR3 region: CSVEDIAGGPYEQYF. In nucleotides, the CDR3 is TGCAGCGTTGAAGATATAGCGGGTGGCCCCTACGAGCAGTACTTC.

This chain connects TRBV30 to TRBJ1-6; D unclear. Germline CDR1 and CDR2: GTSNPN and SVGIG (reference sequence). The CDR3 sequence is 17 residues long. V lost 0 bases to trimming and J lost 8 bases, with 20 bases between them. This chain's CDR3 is CAWSVAGFARTDSPLHF. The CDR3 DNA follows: TGTGCCTGGAGTGTAGCGGGCTTCGCCCGGACGGATTCACCCCTCCACTTT.

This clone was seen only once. CDR3 loop: CASSARDSLYEQYF. CDR3 coding DNA: TGTGCCAGCAGCGCCCGGGACAGCCTATACGAGCAGTACTTC. The V gene is TRBV9, the J gene TRBJ2-7, with 7 positions matching TRBD1. The CDR3 loop spans 14 amino acids. The V and J ends lost 3 bases and 4 bases, in that order; junction bases with no gene match: 7. Germline V CDR1 and CDR2: SGDLS, YYNGEE.

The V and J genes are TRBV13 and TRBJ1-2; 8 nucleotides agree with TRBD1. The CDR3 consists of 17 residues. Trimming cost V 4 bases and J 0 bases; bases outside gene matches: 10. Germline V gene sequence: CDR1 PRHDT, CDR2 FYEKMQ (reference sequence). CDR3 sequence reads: CASSSPGQDASNYGYTF. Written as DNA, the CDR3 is TGTGCCAGCAGCTCACCGGGACAGGACGCATCTAACTATGGCTACACCTTC.

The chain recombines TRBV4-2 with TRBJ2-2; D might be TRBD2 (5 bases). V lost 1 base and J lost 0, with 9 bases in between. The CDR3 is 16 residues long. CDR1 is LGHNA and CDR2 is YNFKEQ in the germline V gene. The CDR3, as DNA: TGTGCCAGCAGCCAAGTTTCAGCGGCGAACACCGGGGAGCTGTTTTTT. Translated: CASSQVSAANTGELFF.

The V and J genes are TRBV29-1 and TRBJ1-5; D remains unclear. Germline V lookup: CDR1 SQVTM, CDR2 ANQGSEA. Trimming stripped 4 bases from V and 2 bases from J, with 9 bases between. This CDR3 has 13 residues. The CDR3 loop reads CSVVVEGNQPQHF. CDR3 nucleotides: TGCAGCGTTGTGGTGGAGGGCAATCAGCCCCAGCATTTT.

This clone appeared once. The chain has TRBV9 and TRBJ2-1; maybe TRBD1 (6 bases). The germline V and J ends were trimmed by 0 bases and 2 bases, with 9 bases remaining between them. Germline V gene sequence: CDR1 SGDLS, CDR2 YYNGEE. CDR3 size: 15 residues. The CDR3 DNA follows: TGTGCCAGCAGCGTAGCAGGGGCTGCCTACAATGAGCAGTTCTTC. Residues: CASSVAGAAYNEQFF.

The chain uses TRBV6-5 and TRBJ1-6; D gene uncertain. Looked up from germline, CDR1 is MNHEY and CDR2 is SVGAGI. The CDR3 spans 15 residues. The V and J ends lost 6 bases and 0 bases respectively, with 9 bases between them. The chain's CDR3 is CASSPSGSYNSPLHF. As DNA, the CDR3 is TGTGCCAGCAGCCCTTCGGGCTCCTATAATTCACCCCTCCACTTT.

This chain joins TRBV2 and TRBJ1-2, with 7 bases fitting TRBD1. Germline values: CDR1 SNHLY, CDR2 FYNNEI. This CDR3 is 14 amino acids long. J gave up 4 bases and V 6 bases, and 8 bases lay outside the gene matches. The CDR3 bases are TGTGCCAGCAGGAGGGGGCAGGTCTCCTATGGCTACACCTTC. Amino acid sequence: CASRRGQVSYGYTF.

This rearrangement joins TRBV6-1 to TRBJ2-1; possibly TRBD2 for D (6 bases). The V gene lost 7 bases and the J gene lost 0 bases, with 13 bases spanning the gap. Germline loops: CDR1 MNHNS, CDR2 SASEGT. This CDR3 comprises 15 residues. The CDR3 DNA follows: TGTGCCAGCAAACGAGCGGGCGTCTCCTACAATGAGCAGTTCTTC. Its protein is CASKRAGVSYNEQFF.

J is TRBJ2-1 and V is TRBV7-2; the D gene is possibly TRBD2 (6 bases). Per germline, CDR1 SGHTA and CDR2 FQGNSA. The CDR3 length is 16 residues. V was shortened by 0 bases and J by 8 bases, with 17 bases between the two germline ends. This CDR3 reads CASSLAGRRTGDEQFF. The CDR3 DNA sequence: TGTGCCAGCAGCTTAGCTGGGCGGCGGACGGGGGATGAGCAGTTCTTC.

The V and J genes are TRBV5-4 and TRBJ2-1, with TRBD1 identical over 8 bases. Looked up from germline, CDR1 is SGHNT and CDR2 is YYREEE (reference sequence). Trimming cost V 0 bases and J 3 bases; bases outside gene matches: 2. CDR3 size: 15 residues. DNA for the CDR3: TGTGCCAGCAGCTTGGCCACAGGGGGCTACAATGAGCAGTTCTTC. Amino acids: CASSLATGGYNEQFF.

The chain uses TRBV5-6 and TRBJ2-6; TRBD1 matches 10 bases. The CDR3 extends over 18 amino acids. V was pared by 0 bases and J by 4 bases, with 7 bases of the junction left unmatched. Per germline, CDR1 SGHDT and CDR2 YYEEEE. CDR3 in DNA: TGTGCCAGCAGCTTGGGCCCGGGACAGGGGTACGGGGCCAACGTCCTGACTTTC. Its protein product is CASSLGPGQGYGANVLTF.

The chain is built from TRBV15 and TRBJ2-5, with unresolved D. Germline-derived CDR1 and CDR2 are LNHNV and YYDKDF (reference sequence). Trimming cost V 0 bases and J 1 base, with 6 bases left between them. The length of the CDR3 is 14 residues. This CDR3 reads CATSRDYGQETQYF. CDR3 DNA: TGTGCCACCAGCAGAGATTACGGCCAAGAGACCCAGTACTTC.

CDR3 bases: TGTGCCAGCAGAACAGGGGGTGACGAGCAGTACTTC. Translated: CASRTGGDEQYF. V is TRBV6-5 and J is TRBJ2-7, with TRBD1 matching 8 bases. J lost 5 bases, V lost 6 bases, and 3 bases had no gene match. The germline gives CDR1 MNHEY, CDR2 SVGAGI. The CDR3 sequence is 12 residues long.

CDR3 sequence reads: CASSPAGVGNDEQYF. In DNA form, the CDR3 reads TGTGCCAGCAGCCCAGCGGGAGTGGGAAACGACGAGCAGTACTTC. The chain employs TRBV6-6 and TRBJ2-7, with TRBD2 matching 8 bases. The CDR3 spans 15 residues. The V and J ends lost 6 bases and 5 bases, in that order; junction bases with no gene match: 12. CDR1 and CDR2 (germline): MNHNY, SVGAGI (reference sequence).

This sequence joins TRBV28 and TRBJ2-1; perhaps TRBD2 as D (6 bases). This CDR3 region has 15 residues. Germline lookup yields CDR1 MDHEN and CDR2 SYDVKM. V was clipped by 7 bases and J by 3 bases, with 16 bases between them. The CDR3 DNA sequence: TGTGCCAGCAACCTAATAGGAGGGAACTACAATGAGCAGTTCTTC. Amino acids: CASNLIGGNYNEQFF.

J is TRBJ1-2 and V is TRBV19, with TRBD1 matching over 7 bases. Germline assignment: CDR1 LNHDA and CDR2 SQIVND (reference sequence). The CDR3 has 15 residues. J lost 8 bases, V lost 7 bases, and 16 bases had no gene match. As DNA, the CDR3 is TGTGCCAGTACCCTTGCGTGGGGCAGGGGGGTAGGCTACACCTTC. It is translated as CASTLAWGRGVGYTF.

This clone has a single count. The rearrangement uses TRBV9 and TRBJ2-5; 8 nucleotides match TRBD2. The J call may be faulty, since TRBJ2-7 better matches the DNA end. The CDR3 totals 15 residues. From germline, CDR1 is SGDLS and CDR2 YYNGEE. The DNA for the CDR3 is TGTGCCAGCAGCGTATCTAGCGGGTTTACCTACGAGCAGTACTTC. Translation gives CASSVSSGFTYEQYF.

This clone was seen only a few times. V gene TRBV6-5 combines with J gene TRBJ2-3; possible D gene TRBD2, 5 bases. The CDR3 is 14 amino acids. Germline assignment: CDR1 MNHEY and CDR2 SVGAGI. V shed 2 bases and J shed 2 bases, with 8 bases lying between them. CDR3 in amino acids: CASSYGDYTDTQYF. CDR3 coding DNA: TGTGCCAGCAGTTACGGAGACTACACAGATACGCAGTATTTT.

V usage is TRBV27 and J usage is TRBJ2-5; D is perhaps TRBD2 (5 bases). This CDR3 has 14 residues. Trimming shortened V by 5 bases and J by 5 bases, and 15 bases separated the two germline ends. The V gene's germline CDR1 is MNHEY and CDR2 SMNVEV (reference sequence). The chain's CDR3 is CASSIRADGETQYF. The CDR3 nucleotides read TGTGCCAGCAGTATCAGAGCGGATGGGGAGACCCAGTACTTC.

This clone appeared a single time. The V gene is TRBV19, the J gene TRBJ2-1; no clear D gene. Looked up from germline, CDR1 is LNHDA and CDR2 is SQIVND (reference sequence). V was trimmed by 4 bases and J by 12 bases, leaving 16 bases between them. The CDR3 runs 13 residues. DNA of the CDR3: TGTGCCAGTAGTACCTACTCTGGGTTAGCGCAGTTCTTC. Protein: CASSTYSGLAQFF.

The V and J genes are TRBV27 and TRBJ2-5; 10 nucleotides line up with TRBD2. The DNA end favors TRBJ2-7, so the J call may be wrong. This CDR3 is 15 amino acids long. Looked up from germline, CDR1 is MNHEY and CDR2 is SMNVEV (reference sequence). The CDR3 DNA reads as TGTGCCAGCAGTTCGACTAGCGGGTTCTCCTACGAGCAGTACTTC. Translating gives CASSSTSGFSYEQYF.

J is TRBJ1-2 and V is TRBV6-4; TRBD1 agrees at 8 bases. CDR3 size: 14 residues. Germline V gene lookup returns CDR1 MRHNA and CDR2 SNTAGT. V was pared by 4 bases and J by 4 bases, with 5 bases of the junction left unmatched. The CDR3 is CASSGTGGLYGYTF. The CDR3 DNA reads TGTGCCAGCAGTGGAACAGGGGGTCTCTATGGCTACACCTTC.

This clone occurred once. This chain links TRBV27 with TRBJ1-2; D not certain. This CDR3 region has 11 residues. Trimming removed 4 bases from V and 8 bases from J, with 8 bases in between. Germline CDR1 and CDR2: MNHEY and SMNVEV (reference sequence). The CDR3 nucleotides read TGTGCCAGCAGTTCCCATTTGGGCTACACCTTC. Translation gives CASSSHLGYTF.